This T cell receptor (beta chain) was recorded in a study of T cell repertoires in cytomegalovirus infection. About the study: As its CMV epitopes, the study selected recently identified HLA-C-restricted and well-studied HLA-B-restricted targets. Both CMV infection and a matching HLA type were indicated by public TCR beta signatures.

The J segment lost 8 bases and the V segment lost 4 bases, leaving 10 bases of the junction unmatched. The length of the CDR3 is 14 residues. CDR1 and CDR2 from the germline V gene are SQVTM and ANQGSEA. TCRdb passed the reads through MiXCR, listing each CDR3 protein once. The sample lists hundreds of thousands of distinct CDR3 sequences; under 35% were seen once. General study findings and limits: Dominating the ex vivo response were TCR beta clonotypes that were CMV-specific and HLA-C-restricted. Carriers of CMV plus the relevant HLA were identified by cumulative public TCR beta family frequency.

As concerns this clonotype: Its target is unknown.

This rearrangement joins TRBV29-1 to TRBJ1-2, with 10 bases lining up with TRBD1. The sequence was obtained from a human donor in good health (CMV status not recorded). Some clones in this sample may be carry-over from other donors' samples. The source was cultured PBMCs, collected from culture after CMV antigen stimulation. The CDR3, as DNA: TGCAGCGTTGCCCCGGGACAGGGGATGGACGGCTACACCTTC. Amino acid sequence: CSVAPGQGMDGYTF.